This is a list of T cell receptor beta chains from one sample in a study of control samples from healthy donors and cancer patients. TCRdb keeps only in-frame clones here, not all; method: immunoSEQ multiplex PCR. Among over 80,000 clones listed, about four fifths were seen once. Sequences were obtained from blood. All receptors come from a woman aged 25 to 39 in good health. The conserved cysteine and the conserved F or W are not part of the CDR3 here. Each record gives: clone size, V gene, CDR3 protein. Only some rows state a clone size, as once, few, many or a class for expanded clones.

size: few
V: TRBV2
CDR3: ASSELASYEQY

size: NA
V: TRBV10-3
CDR3: ATVLDVRSNMNTEAF

size: NA
V: TRBV27
CDR3: ASSWVMPGATGELF

size: NA
V: TRBV4-3
CDR3: ASSQDRTGVLDGYT

size: NA
V: TRBV14
CDR3: ASSQGPNTEAF

size: NA
V: TRBV20-1
CDR3: SARRDEKLF

size: NA
V: TRBV4-1
CDR3: ASSRQSGTPNQPQH

size: NA
V: TRBV30
CDR3: AWSLQGGNEKLF

size: NA
V: TRBV23-1
CDR3: ASSQSDPDRGPTEAF

size: NA
V: TRBV6-5
CDR3: ASRVGQFSSYEQY

size: NA
V: TRBV4-2
CDR3: ASSQGPQRNYGYT

size: NA
V: TRBV30
CDR3: AWRDGGNTEAF

size: NA
V: TRBV3-1/TRBV3-2
CDR3: ASSQWTATYEQY

size: NA
V: TRBV5-1
CDR3: ASSRDRVRGYT

size: NA
V: TRBV9
CDR3: ASSVGGQRDNEQF

size: NA
V: TRBV29-1
CDR3: SPGGSEAF

size: NA
V: TRBV11-3
CDR3: ASRDGTGADEQY

size: NA
V: TRBV5-6
CDR3: ASSLYGTGTKENTEAF

size: NA
V: TRBV5-6
CDR3: ASSLERDSPLH

size: NA
V: TRBV6-2/TRBV6-3
CDR3: ASSYSGLANYGYT

size: NA
V: TRBV5-1
CDR3: ASTLSLASTDTQY

size: NA
V: TRBV7-9
CDR3: ASSLVTGGRYNSPLH

size: NA
V: TRBV12-3/TRBV12-4
CDR3: ASSFGHTQY

size: NA
V: TRBV6-1
CDR3: ASSEVGTSNSPLH

size: few
V: TRBV5-6
CDR3: ASSFSTGTGFRETQY

size: once
V: TRBV6-6
CDR3: ASTFRGPYEQY

size: few
V: TRBV7-8
CDR3: ASSPDRGYQPQH

size: NA
V: TRBV7-9
CDR3: ASTLGGQVNTEAF

size: NA
V: TRBV30
CDR3: AWSWSRGVGYEQY

size: NA
V: TRBV29-1
CDR3: SQYRGGRNTEAF

size: NA
V: TRBV30
CDR3: AWSVQTGGTYGYT

size: NA
V: TRBV2
CDR3: ASSARGGSYNEQF

size: NA
V: TRBV6-5
CDR3: ASEVRQKETQY

size: NA
V: TRBV19
CDR3: ASRDTGSGANVLT

size: NA
V: TRBV6-4
CDR3: ASSDSFSGGYT

size: NA
V: TRBV4-3
CDR3: ASSFGQGSGEQY

size: NA
V: TRBV5-6
CDR3: ASSLPGTDTQY

size: NA
V: TRBV6-1
CDR3: ASSGRMIGRGQFGYT

size: NA
V: TRBV6-5
CDR3: ASTRTLDGYT

size: NA
V: TRBV6-5
CDR3: ASSYRDGYGYT

size: once
V: TRBV27
CDR3: ARTPPRAPNTEAF

size: NA
V: TRBV5-1
CDR3: ASSLGGGLEQY

size: NA
V: TRBV20-1
CDR3: SASLGNYGYT

size: NA
V: TRBV12-5
CDR3: ASGLSQTGYEQY